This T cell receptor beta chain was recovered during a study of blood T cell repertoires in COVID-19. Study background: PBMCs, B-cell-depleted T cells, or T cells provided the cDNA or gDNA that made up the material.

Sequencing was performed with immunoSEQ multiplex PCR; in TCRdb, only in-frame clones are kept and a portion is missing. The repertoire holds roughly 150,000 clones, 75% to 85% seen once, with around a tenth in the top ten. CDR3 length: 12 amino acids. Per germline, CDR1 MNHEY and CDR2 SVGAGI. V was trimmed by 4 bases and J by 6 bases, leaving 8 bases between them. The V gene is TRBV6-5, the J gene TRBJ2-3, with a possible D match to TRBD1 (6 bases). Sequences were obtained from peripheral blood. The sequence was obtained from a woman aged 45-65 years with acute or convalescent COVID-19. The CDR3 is CASSSRGDTQYF. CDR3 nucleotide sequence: TGTGCCAGCAGTTCAAGGGGGGATACGCAGTATTTT.